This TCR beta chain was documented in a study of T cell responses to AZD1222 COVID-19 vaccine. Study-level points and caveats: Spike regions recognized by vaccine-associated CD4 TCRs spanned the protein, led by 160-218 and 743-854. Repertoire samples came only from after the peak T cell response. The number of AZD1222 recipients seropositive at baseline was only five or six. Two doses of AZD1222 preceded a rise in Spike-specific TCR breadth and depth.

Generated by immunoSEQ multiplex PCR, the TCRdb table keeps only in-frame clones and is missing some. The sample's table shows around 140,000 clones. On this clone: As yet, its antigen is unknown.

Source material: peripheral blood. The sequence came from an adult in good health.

The DNA of the CDR3 is TGTGCCAGCAGCCCTTCGGGCCACCAAGAGACCCAGTACTTC. Amino acids: CASSPSGHQETQYF. The rearrangement links TRBV7-2 to TRBJ2-5; no clear D gene. CDR3 length: 14 residues. The ends were cut back, 5 bases at V and 0 bases at J, with 10 bases in the middle. CDR1 SGHTA and CDR2 FQGNSA come from the germline V gene.